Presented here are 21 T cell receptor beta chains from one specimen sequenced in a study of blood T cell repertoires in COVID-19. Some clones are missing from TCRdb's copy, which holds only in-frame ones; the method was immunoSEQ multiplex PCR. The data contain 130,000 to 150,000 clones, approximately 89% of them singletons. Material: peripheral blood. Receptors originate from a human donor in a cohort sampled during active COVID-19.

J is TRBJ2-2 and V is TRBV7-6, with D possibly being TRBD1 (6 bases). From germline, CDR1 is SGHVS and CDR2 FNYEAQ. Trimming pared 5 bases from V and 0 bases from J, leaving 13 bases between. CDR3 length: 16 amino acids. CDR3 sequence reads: CASSLGGGANTGELFF. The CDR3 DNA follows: TGTGCCAGCAGCCTTGGTGGGGGCGCGAACACCGGGGAGCTGTTTTTT.

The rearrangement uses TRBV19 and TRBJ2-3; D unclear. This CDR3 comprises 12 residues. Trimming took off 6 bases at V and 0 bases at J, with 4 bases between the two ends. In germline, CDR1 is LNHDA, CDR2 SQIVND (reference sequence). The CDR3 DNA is TGTGCCAGTAGCCCTAGCACAGATACGCAGTATTTT. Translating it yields CASSPSTDTQYF.

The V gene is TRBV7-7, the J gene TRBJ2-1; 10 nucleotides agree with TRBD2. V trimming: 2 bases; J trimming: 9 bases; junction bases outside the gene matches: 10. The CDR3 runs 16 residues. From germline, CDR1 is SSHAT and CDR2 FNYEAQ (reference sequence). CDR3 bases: TGTGCCAGCAGCTTACGGCCAGCGGGGGGGCCCAGTGAGCAGTTCTTC. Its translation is CASSLRPAGGPSEQFF.

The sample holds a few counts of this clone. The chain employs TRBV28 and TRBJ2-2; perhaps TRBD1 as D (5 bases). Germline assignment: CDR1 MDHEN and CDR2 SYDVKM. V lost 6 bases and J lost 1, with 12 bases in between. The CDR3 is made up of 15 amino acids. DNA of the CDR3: TGTGCCAGCAGCCTGACAGCTTTGAACACCGGGGAGCTGTTTTTT. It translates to CASSLTALNTGELFF.

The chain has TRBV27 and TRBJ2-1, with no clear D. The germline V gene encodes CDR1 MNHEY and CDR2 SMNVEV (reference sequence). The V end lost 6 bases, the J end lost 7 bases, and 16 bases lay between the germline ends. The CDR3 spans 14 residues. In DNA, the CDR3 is TGTGCCAGCAGCCCCCGAGGTTATGGTAATGAGCAGTTCTTC. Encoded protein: CASSPRGYGNEQFF.

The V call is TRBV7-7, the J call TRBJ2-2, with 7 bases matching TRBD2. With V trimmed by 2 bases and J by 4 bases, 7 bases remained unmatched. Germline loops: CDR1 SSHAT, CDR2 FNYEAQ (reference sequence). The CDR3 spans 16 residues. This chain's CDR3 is CASSLRPSSGTGELFF. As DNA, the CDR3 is TGTGCCAGCAGCTTACGACCGTCTAGCGGCACCGGGGAGCTGTTTTTT.

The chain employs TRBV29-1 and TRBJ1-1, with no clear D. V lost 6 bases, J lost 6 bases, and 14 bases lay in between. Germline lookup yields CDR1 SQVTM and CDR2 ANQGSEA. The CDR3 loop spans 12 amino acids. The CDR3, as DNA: TGCAGCGTCGTTATAAGAAGCTCTGAAGCTTTCTTT. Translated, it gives CSVVIRSSEAFF.

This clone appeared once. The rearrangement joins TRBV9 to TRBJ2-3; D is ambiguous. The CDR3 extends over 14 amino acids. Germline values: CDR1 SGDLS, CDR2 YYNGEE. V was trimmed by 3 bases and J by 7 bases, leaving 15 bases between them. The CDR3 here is CASSAIDPGYTQYF. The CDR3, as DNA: TGTGCCAGCAGCGCTATAGATCCCGGGTATACGCAGTATTTT.

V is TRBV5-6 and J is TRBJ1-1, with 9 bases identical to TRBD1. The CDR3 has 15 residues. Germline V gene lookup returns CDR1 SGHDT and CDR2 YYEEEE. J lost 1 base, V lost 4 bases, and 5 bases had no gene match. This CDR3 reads CASSPMTGGNTEAFF. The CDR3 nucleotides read TGTGCCAGCAGCCCGATGACAGGGGGGAACACTGAAGCTTTCTTT. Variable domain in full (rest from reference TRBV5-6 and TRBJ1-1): DAGVTQSPTHLIKTRGQQVTLRCSPKSGHDTVSWYQQALGQGPQFIFQYYEEEERQRGNFPDRFSGHQFPNYSSELNVNALLLGDSALYLCASSPMTGGNTEAFFGQGTRLTVV.

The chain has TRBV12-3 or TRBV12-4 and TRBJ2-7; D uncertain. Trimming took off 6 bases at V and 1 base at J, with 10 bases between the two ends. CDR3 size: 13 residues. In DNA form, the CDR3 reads TGTGCCAGCAGCAGCGACCGTTCCTACGAGCAGTACTTC. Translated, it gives CASSSDRSYEQYF.

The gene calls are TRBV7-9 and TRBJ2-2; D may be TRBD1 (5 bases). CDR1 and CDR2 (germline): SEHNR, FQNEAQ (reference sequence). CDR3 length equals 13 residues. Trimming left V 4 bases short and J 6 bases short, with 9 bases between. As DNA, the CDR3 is TGTGCCAGCAGCTCAAAGACAGCCGGGGAGCTGTTTTTT. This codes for CASSSKTAGELFF.

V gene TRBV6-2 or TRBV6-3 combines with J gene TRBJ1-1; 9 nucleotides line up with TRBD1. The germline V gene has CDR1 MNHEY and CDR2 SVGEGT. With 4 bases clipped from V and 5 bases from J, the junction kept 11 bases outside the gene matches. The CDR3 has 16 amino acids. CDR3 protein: CASSFGQGPVRTEAFF. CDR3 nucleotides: TGTGCCAGCAGTTTCGGACAGGGGCCGGTGAGAACTGAAGCTTTCTTT.

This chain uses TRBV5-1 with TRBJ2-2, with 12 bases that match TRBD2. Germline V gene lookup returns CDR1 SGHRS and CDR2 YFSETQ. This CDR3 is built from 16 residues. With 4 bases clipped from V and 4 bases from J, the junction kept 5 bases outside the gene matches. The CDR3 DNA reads TGCGCCAGCAGCCCACTACTAGCGGGGGGCACCGGGGAGCTGTTTTTT. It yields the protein CASSPLLAGGTGELFF.

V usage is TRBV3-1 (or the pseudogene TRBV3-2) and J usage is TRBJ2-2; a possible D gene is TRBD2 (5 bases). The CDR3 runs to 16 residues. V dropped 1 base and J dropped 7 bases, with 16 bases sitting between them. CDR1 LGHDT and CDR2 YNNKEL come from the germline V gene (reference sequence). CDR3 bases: TGTGCCAGCAGCCAAGTTCCTACTAGAACGGGCGGGGAGCTGTTTTTT. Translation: CASSQVPTRTGGELFF.

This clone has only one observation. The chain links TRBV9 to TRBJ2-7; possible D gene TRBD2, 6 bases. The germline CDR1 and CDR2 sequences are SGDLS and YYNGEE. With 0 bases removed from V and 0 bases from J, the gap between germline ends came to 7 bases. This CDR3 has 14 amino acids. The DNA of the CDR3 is TGTGCCAGCAGCGTAGACGGGAGCTCCTACGAGCAGTACTTC. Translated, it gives CASSVDGSSYEQYF.

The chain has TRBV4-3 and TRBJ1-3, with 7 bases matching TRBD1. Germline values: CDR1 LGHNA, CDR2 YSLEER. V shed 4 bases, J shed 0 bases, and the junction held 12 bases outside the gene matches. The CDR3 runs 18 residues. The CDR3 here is CASSLSPGQSSSGNTIYF. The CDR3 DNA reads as TGCGCCAGCAGCCTGTCCCCGGGACAGTCGAGCTCTGGAAACACCATATATTTT.

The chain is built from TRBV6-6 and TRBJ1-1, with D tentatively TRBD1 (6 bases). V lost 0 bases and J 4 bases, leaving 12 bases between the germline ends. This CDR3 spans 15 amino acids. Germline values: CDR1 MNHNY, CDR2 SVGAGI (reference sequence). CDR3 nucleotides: TGTGCCAGCAGTTACTCTGGGGGCGCGGGCACTGAAGCTTTCTTT. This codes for CASSYSGGAGTEAFF.

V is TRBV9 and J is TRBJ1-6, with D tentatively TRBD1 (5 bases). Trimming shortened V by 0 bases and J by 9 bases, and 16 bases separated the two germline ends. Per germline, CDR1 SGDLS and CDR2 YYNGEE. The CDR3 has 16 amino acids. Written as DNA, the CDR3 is TGTGCCAGCAGCGTAGGGGCGGGAGGGGCTTCTTCACCCCTCCACTTT. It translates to CASSVGAGGASSPLHF. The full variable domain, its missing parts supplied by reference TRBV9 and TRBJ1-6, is DSGVTQTPKHLITATGQRVTLRCSPRSGDLSVYWYQQSLDQGLQFLIQYYNGEERAKGNILERFSAQQFPDLHSELNLSSLELGDSALYFCASSVGAGGASSPLHFGNGTRLTVT.

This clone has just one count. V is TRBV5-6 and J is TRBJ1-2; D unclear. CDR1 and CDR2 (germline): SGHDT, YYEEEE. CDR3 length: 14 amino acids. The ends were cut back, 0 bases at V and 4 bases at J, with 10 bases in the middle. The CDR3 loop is CASSLAPGSYGYTF. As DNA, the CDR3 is TGTGCCAGCAGCTTGGCCCCGGGGAGCTATGGCTACACCTTC.

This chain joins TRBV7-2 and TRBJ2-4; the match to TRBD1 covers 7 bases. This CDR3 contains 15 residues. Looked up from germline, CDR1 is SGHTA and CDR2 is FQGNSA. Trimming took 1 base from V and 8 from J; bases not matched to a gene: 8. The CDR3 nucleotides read TGTGCCAGCAGCTTAGAAGTGACAGGGTCCCACATTCAGTACTTC. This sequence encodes CASSLEVTGSHIQYF.

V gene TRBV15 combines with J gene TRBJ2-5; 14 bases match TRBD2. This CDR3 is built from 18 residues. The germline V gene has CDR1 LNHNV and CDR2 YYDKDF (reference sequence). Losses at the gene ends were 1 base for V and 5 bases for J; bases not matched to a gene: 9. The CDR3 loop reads CATSRGTSGGPAEETQYF. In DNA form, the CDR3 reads TGTGCCACCAGCAGAGGGACTAGCGGGGGGCCCGCAGAGGAGACCCAGTACTTC.